The rows below give T cell receptor beta chains drawn from one sample of a study of cytomegalovirus exposure and HLA in healthy donors. TCRdb's table, derived via immunoSEQ multiplex PCR, lists solely in-frame clones and lacks some. The table lists about 110,000 clones, over 65% of them singletons. Sequencing was done on a sample of PBMCs. All receptors come from a woman in her twenties or thirties in good health and CMV-seronegative. The CDR3 runs from the conserved cysteine through the conserved F or W. D genes are given only for firm matches. Rows may omit the clone size; those that give it use once, few, many or a size class.

V gene	D gene	J gene	clone size	CDR3 protein	CDR3 DNA
TRBV4-3	.	TRBJ2-7	.	CASSQDADSLYEQYF	TGCGCCAGCAGCCAAGACGCCGACAGCCTCTACGAGCAGTACTTC
TRBV5-6	TRBD1	TRBJ2-7	few	CASTLQGHYEQYF	TGTGCCAGCACCTTACAGGGGCACTACGAGCAGTACTTC
TRBV27	.	TRBJ1-1	.	CASSLIPRTEAFF	TGTGCCAGCAGTTTAATCCCGAGAACTGAAGCTTTCTTT
TRBV7-2	TRBD2	TRBJ2-7	.	CASSLFGTSMGYEQYF	TGTGCCAGCAGCTTATTCGGGACTAGCATGGGCTACGAGCAGTACTTC
TRBV9	TRBD1	TRBJ2-2	few	CASSSRTGSTGELFF	TGTGCCAGCAGCTCCAGGACAGGGAGTACCGGGGAGCTGTTTTTT
TRBV15	.	TRBJ2-4	few	CATSRVRWAQKNIQYF	TGTGCCACCAGCAGAGTCCGATGGGCGCAGAAAAACATTCAGTACTTC
TRBV30	.	TRBJ2-5	.	CAWGQIQETQYF	TGTGCCTGGGGACAAATCCAAGAGACCCAGTACTTC
TRBV4-3	.	TRBJ1-3	.	CASSPSTGTIYF	TGCGCCAGCAGCCCAAGTACAGGCACCATATATTTT
TRBV9	TRBD2	TRBJ2-3	.	CASSVELAGVADTQYF	TGTGCCAGCAGCGTAGAACTAGCGGGAGTGGCAGATACGCAGTATTTT
TRBV29-1	TRBD1	TRBJ2-5	.	CSVDFGTEEETQYF	TGCAGCGTTGATTTCGGGACAGAAGAAGAGACCCAGTACTTC
TRBV29-1	.	TRBJ2-2	.	CSVERPDSGELFF	TGCAGCGTTGAAAGACCGGACTCCGGGGAGCTGTTTTTT
TRBV28	.	TRBJ1-2	.	CASSSARYGYTF	TGTGCCAGCAGTTCCGCCCGGTATGGCTACACCTTC
TRBV4-1	TRBD1	TRBJ1-4	.	CASSQGQGGLIEKLFF	TGCGCCAGCAGCCAGGGACAGGGCGGTCTGATCGAAAAACTGTTTTTT
TRBV28	.	TRBJ1-5	.	CASSLTDQPQHF	TGTGCCAGCAGTTTGACTGATCAGCCCCAGCATTTT
TRBV6-5	.	TRBJ2-5	.	CASSYGGHLQETQYF	TGTGCCAGCAGTTACGGGGGACATCTACAAGAGACCCAGTACTTC
TRBV6-1	.	TRBJ2-2	few	CASSEARVSGELFF	TGTGCCAGCAGTGAAGCCAGGGTTTCCGGGGAGCTGTTTTTT
TRBV14	.	TRBJ2-5	.	CASSLQQTQETQYF	TGTGCCAGCAGCCTGCAACAAACCCAAGAGACCCAGTACTTC
TRBV15	.	TRBJ2-1	.	CATSRDPSLDLNEQFF	TGTGCCACCAGCAGAGATCCTAGCCTTGACCTAAATGAGCAGTTCTTC
TRBV9	.	TRBJ2-5	.	CASSVAGSTGETQYF	TGTGCCAGCAGCGTAGCCGGCAGTACCGGGGAGACCCAGTACTTC
TRBV13	TRBD2	TRBJ2-7	.	CASSSTNRLAEGYEQYF	TGTGCCAGCAGCTCAACGAATAGACTAGCGGAGGGCTACGAGCAGTACTTC
TRBV4-2	TRBD2	TRBJ2-7	few	CASSQDLASGRYEQYF	TGTGCCAGCAGCCAAGATCTGGCTAGCGGGAGGTACGAGCAGTACTTC
TRBV19	.	TRBJ2-7	few	CASSMQAGSYEQYF	TGTGCCAGTAGTATGCAAGCGGGCTCCTACGAGCAGTACTTC
TRBV28	TRBD1	TRBJ1-5	.	CASSFWTGNQPQHF	TGTGCCAGCAGTTTTTGGACAGGGAATCAGCCCCAGCATTTT
TRBV11-2	TRBD2	TRBJ2-7	.	CASSPPGAGVHEQYF	TGTGCCAGCAGCCCCCCCGGTGCGGGGGTGCACGAGCAGTACTTC
TRBV28	.	TRBJ2-7	.	CASSLRGYEQYF	TGTGCCAGCAGTTTACGGGGATACGAGCAGTACTTC
TRBV18	.	TRBJ2-7	.	CASSDFQGHEQYF	TGTGCCAGTTCCGATTTTCAGGGCCACGAGCAGTACTTC
TRBV5-6	.	TRBJ1-2	.	CASSPGTSGYTF	TGTGCCAGCAGCCCCGGGACATCTGGCTACACCTTC
TRBV7-6	TRBD1	TRBJ2-7	.	CASSNTGDVYEQYF	TGTGCCAGCAGCAATACAGGGGACGTGTACGAGCAGTACTTC
TRBV5-1	.	TRBJ2-7	.	CASSLDGRSYEQYF	TGCGCCAGCAGCTTGGATGGCAGGTCCTACGAGCAGTACTTC
TRBV7-9	.	TRBJ1-2	.	CASSHSGDGYTF	TGTGCCAGCAGTCACTCCGGGGATGGCTACACCTTC
TRBV6-1	TRBD1	TRBJ2-3	once	CASSETQGGTDTQYF	TGTGCCAGCAGTGAAACGCAGGGGGGCACAGATACGCAGTATTTT
TRBV28	TRBD2	TRBJ2-7	.	CATLAGAPTYEQYF	TGTGCCACGTTAGCGGGAGCCCCAACCTACGAGCAGTACTTC
TRBV7-9	.	TRBJ1-1	few	CASSGSGKGNTEAFF	TGTGCCAGCAGCGGATCAGGGAAGGGGAACACTGAAGCTTTCTTT
TRBV5-4	TRBD2	TRBJ2-5	.	CASSLDPLAGARETQYF	TGTGCCAGCAGCTTGGACCCACTAGCGGGGGCGAGGGAGACCCAGTACTTC
TRBV5-5	.	TRBJ1-2	.	CASSLDGGYTF	TGTGCCAGCAGCTTGGACGGTGGCTACACCTTC
TRBV4-3	TRBD1	TRBJ1-2	.	CASSTQPGQGVDGYTF	TGCGCCAGCAGCACTCAGCCGGGACAGGGTGTTGATGGCTACACCTTC